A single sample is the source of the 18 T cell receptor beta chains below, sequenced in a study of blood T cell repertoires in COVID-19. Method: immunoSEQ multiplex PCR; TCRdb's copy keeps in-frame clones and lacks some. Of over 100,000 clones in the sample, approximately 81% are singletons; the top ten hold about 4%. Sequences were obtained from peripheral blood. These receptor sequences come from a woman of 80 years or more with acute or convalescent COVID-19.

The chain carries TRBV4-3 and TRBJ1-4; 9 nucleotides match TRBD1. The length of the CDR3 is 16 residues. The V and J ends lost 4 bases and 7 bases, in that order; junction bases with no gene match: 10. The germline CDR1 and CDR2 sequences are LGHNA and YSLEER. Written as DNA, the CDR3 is TGCGCCAGCAGCCTGGGGGTGGGGACAGGGCTTGAAAAACTGTTTTTT. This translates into CASSLGVGTGLEKLFF.

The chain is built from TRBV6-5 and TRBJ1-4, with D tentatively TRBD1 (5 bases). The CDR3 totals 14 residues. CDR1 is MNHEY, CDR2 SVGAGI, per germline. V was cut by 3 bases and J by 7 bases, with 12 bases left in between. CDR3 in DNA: TGTGCCAGCAGTTATTCGGGGGACGGTGAAAAACTGTTTTTT. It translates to CASSYSGDGEKLFF.

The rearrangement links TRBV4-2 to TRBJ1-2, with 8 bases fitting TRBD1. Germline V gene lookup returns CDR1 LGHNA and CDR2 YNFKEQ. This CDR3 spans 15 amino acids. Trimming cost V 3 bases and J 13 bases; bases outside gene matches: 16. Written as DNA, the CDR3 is TGTGCCAGCAGCCATGATCCACCCGGGACAGGAAAATTCACCTTC. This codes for CASSHDPPGTGKFTF.

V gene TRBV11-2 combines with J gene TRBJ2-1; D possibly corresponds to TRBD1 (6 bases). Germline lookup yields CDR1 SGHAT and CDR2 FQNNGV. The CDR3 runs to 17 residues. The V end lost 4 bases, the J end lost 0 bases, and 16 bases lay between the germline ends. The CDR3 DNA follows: TGTGCCAGCAGCTCCATTTCCCAGGGGAGCTCCTACAATGAGCAGTTCTTC. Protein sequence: CASSSISQGSSYNEQFF.

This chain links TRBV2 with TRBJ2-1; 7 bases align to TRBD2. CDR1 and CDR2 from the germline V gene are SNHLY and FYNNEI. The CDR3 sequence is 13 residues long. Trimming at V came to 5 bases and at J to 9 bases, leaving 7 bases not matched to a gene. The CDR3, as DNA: TGTGCCAGCAGTCGCGGGACTACGTCTGAGCAGTTCTTC. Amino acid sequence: CASSRGTTSEQFF.

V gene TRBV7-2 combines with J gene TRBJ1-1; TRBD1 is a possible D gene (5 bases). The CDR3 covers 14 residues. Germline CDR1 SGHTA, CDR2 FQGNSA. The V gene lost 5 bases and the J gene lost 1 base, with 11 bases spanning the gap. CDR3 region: CASSPRTGNTEAFF. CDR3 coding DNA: TGTGCCAGCAGCCCTAGAACAGGGAACACTGAAGCTTTCTTT.

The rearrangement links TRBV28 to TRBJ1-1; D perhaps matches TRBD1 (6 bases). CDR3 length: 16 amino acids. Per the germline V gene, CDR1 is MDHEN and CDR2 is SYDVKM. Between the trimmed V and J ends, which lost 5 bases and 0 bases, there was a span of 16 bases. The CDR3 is CASSQPNRALNTEAFF. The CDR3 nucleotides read TGTGCCAGCAGTCAACCCAACAGGGCCCTGAACACTGAAGCTTTCTTT.

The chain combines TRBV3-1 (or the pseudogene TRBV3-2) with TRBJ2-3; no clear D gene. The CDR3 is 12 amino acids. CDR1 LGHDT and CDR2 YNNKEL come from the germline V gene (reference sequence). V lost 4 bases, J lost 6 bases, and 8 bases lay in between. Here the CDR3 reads CASSLSVDTQYF. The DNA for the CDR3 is TGTGCCAGCAGCCTTTCTGTGGATACGCAGTATTTT.

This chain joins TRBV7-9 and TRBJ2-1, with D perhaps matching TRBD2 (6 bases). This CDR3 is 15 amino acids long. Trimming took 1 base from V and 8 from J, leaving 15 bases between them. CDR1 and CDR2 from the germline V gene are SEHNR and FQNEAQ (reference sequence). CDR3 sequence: CASSLVGGRTDEQFF. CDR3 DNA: TGTGCCAGCAGCTTAGTTGGGGGGAGGACGGATGAGCAGTTCTTC.

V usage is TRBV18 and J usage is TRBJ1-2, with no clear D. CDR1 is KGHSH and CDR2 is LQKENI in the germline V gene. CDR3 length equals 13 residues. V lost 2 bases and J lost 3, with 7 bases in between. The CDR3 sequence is CASSPNEDYGYTF. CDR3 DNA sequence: TGTGCCAGCTCACCAAACGAGGACTATGGCTACACCTTC.

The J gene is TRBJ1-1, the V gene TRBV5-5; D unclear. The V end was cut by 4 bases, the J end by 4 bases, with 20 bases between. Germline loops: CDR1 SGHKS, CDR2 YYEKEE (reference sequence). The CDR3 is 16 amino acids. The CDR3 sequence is CASSPAPGVRGTEAFF. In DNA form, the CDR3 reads TGTGCCAGCAGCCCGGCACCGGGTGTCCGTGGCACTGAAGCTTTCTTT. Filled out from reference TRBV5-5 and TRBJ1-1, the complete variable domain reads DAGVTQSPTHLIKTRGQQVTLRCSPISGHKSVSWYQQVLGQGPQFIFQYYEKEERGRGNFPDRFSARQFPNYSSELNVNALLLGDSALYLCASSPAPGVRGTEAFFGQGTRLTVV.

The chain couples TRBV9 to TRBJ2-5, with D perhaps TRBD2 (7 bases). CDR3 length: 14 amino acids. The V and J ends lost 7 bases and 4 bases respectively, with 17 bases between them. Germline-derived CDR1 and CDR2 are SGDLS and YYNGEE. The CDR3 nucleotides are TGTGCCAGCCTGCGGGGGCCAAGGCCAGAGACCCAGTACTTC. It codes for CASLRGPRPETQYF.

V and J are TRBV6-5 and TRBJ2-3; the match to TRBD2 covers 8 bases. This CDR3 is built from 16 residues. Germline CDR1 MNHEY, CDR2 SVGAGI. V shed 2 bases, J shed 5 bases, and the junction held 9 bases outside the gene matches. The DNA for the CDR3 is TGTGCCAGCAGTTACGGGCGGGCGGGGGGACTAGATACGCAGTATTTT. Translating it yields CASSYGRAGGLDTQYF.

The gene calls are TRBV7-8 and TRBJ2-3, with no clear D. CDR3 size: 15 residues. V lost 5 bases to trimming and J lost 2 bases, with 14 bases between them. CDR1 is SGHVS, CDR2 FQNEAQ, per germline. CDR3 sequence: CASSLNSNPTDTQYF. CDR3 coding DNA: TGTGCCAGCAGCCTCAACTCTAATCCCACAGATACGCAGTATTTT.

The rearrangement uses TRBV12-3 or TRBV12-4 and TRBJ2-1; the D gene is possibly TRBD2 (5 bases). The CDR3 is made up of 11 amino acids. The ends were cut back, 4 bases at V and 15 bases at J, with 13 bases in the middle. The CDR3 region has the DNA TGTGCCAGCAGTTCCTATCGGAGGCGGTTCTTC. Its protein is CASSSYRRRFF.

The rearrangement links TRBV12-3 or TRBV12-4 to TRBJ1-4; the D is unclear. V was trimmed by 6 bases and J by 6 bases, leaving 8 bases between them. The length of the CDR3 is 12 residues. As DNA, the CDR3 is TGTGCCAGCAGAAGAGGGCATGAAAAACTGTTTTTT. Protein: CASRRGHEKLFF.

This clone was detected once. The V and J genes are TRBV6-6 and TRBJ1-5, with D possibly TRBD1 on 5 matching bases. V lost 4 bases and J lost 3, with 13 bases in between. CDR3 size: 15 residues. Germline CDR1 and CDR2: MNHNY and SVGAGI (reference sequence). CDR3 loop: CASSLWKGFNQPQHF. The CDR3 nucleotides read TGTGCCAGCAGTTTGTGGAAGGGGTTCAATCAGCCCCAGCATTTT.

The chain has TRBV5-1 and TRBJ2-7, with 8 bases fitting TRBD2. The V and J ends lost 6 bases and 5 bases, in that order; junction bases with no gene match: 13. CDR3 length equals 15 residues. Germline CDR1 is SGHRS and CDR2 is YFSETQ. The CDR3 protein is CASTPSGSLLDEQYF. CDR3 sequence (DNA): TGCGCCAGCACCCCGAGCGGGAGCCTTCTCGACGAGCAGTACTTC.